These 14 T cell receptor beta chains were all obtained from the same sample, sequenced in a study of shared clonotypes between healthy human individuals. Generated by immunoSEQ multiplex PCR, the TCRdb table keeps only in-frame clones and is missing some. Of around 1,000,000 clones listed, approximately 75% are singletons. The specimen sequenced was memory CD4+ T cells from PBMCs. The subset here: CD45RA-negative fraction. These receptor sequences come from a man aged 18 to 30 in good health. Some clones in this sample may be carry-over from other donors' samples.

This clone was observed many times. The chain recombines TRBV5-1 with TRBJ2-7; D gene ambiguous. V lost 0 bases, J lost 3 bases, and 13 bases lay in between. Germline V gene lookup returns CDR1 SGHRS and CDR2 YFSETQ. This CDR3 has 15 amino acids. The CDR3 coding sequence is TGCGCCAGCAGCTTGGCCGCTACCGACGGCTACGAGCAGTACTTC. Residues: CASSLAATDGYEQYF.

The J gene is TRBJ2-7, the V gene TRBV11-2; 7 bases match TRBD2. Trimming at V came to 5 bases and at J to 3 bases, leaving 7 bases not matched to a gene. This CDR3 comprises 14 residues. Germline CDR1 is SGHAT and CDR2 is FQNNGV. This CDR3 is CASSQSGTIYEQYF. The CDR3 DNA sequence: TGTGCCAGCAGCCAGAGCGGGACCATCTACGAGCAGTACTTC.

The chain is built from TRBV5-1 and TRBJ2-1; D is possibly TRBD1 (6 bases). V lost 0 bases and J 9 bases, leaving 25 bases between the germline ends. The CDR3 is made up of 18 amino acids. Germline-derived CDR1 and CDR2 are SGHRS and YFSETQ. CDR3 region: CASSLAGNRVYAFAEQFF. The CDR3 region has the DNA TGCGCCAGCAGCTTGGCGGGGAACAGGGTTTACGCATTTGCTGAGCAGTTCTTC.

This clone was seen just once. The CDR3 DNA reads as TGTGCCAGCAGCGTAGACGGCAGGGGGGAAGCTTTCTTT. As protein: CASSVDGRGEAFF. The V gene is TRBV9, the J gene TRBJ1-1, with TRBD1 identical over 7 bases. With 0 bases clipped from V and 8 bases from J, the junction kept 4 bases outside the gene matches. Germline V gene lookup returns CDR1 SGDLS and CDR2 YYNGEE. This CDR3 has 13 residues.

The table lists this clone with a few counts. The rearrangement joins TRBV28 to TRBJ1-1, with D uncertain. With 2 bases removed from V and 1 base from J, the gap between germline ends came to 8 bases. The CDR3 is 14 residues long. Germline CDR1 is MDHEN and CDR2 is SYDVKM. This CDR3 is CASSLLHPNTEAFF. In nucleotides, the CDR3 is TGTGCCAGCAGTTTACTGCACCCGAACACTGAAGCTTTCTTT.

DNA for the CDR3: TGTGCCAGCAGTACAAACGACGGGGGTATCTACGAGCAGTACTTC. This translates into CASSTNDGGIYEQYF. The chain is built from TRBV6-5 and TRBJ2-7, with a possible D match to TRBD2 (6 bases). CDR3 size: 15 residues. V gave up 5 bases and J gave up 3 bases, with 17 bases separating them. Germline V gene sequence: CDR1 MNHEY, CDR2 SVGAGI.

The chain links TRBV30 to TRBJ1-2, with 8 bases fitting TRBD1. Losses at the gene ends were 4 bases for V and 2 bases for J; bases not matched to a gene: 9. The CDR3 runs 15 residues. Germline-derived CDR1 and CDR2 are GTSNPN and SVGIG (reference sequence). CDR3 nucleotide sequence: TGTGCCTGGACCCCAGACAGGGGCCAAAACTATGGCTACACCTTC. Translated: CAWTPDRGQNYGYTF.

The gene calls are TRBV5-6 and TRBJ2-7, with 9 bases lining up with TRBD2. This CDR3 is built from 16 residues. Germline V CDR1 and CDR2: SGHDT, YYEEEE. After removal of 4 bases from V and 1 base from J, the junction contained 9 bases not matched to a gene. CDR3 nucleotides: TGTGCCAGCAGCCTGACTAGCGGCACTACGTCCTACGAGCAGTACTTC. Amino acid sequence: CASSLTSGTTSYEQYF. Combining the CDR3 with reference TRBV5-6 and TRBJ2-7 gives the whole variable domain DAGVTQSPTHLIKTRGQQVTLRCSPKSGHDTVSWYQQALGQGPQFIFQYYEEEERQRGNFPDRFSGHQFPNYSSELNVNALLLGDSALYLCASSLTSGTTSYEQYFGPGTRLTVT.

V and J are TRBV5-4 and TRBJ2-1, with TRBD2 identical over 7 bases. Germline V gene data show CDR1 as SGHNT and CDR2 as YYREEE (reference sequence). V was clipped by 7 bases and J by 2 bases; unmatched bases: 9. The CDR3 length is 15 residues. The CDR3 spells CASGLGGSTYNEQFF. CDR3 in DNA: TGTGCCAGCGGGTTGGGCGGGAGCACCTACAATGAGCAGTTCTTC.

The chain combines TRBV5-4 with TRBJ2-5; possibly TRBD1 or TRBD2 for D (5 bases each). CDR1 SGHNT and CDR2 YYREEE come from the germline V gene (reference sequence). The CDR3 sequence is 14 residues long. Trimming removed 4 bases from V and 5 bases from J, with 15 bases in between. CDR3 region: CASSQTASGETQYF. The CDR3 DNA reads as TGTGCCAGCAGCCAGACAGCATCGGGGGAGACCCAGTACTTC.

This rearrangement joins TRBV11-3 to TRBJ2-7; maybe TRBD1 (6 bases). Per the germline V gene, CDR1 is SGHNT and CDR2 is YENEEA. Deletions cut 1 base from V and 1 base from J, with 11 bases between. This CDR3 comprises 15 residues. CDR3 coding DNA: TGTGCCAGCAGCTTAGGAGGGGGACGTTCCTACGAGCAGTACTTC. Translation gives CASSLGGGRSYEQYF. Drawing the rest from reference TRBV11-3 and TRBJ2-7, the complete variable domain is EAGVVQSPRYKIIEKKQPVAFWCNPISGHNTLYWYLQNLGQGPELLIRYENEEAVDDSQLPKDRFSAERLKGVDSTLKIQPAELGDSAVYLCASSLGGGRSYEQYFGPGTRLTVT.

A single count supports this clone. The chain joins TRBV5-8 to TRBJ2-7; no definite D call. The CDR3 is 14 amino acids. Germline V gives CDR1 SGHTS, CDR2 YDEGEE. The V end was cut by 4 bases, the J end by 3 bases, with 14 bases between. The CDR3 loop is CASSRTGTNYEQYF. Written as DNA, the CDR3 is TGTGCCAGCAGCCGGACGGGCACCAACTACGAGCAGTACTTC.

In its sample, this clone was seen many times. The chain joins TRBV27 to TRBJ2-7, with 8 bases fitting TRBD1. This CDR3 spans 15 amino acids. Germline-derived CDR1 and CDR2 are MNHEY and SMNVEV (reference sequence). V was clipped by 3 bases and J by 3 bases; unmatched bases: 7. The CDR3 here is CASSFSLTGVYEQYF. For the CDR3, the DNA is TGTGCCAGCAGTTTTTCCCTGACAGGGGTCTACGAGCAGTACTTC.

The chain recombines TRBV2 with TRBJ2-3; TRBD2 aligns across 8 bases. Germline CDR1 reads SNHLY; CDR2 reads FYNNEI. After removal of 2 bases from V and 2 bases from J, the junction contained 6 bases not matched to a gene. The length of the CDR3 is 16 residues. CDR3 DNA: TGTGCCAGCAGTGAATACGGGAGGGGATTCACAGATACGCAGTATTTT. It codes for CASSEYGRGFTDTQYF. Complete variable domain (other parts from reference TRBV2 and TRBJ2-3): EPEVTQTPSHQVTQMGQEVILRCVPISNHLYFYWYRQILGQKVEFLVSFYNNEISEKSEIFDDQFSVERPDGSNFTLKIRSTKLEDSAMYFCASSEYGRGFTDTQYFGPGTRLTVL.